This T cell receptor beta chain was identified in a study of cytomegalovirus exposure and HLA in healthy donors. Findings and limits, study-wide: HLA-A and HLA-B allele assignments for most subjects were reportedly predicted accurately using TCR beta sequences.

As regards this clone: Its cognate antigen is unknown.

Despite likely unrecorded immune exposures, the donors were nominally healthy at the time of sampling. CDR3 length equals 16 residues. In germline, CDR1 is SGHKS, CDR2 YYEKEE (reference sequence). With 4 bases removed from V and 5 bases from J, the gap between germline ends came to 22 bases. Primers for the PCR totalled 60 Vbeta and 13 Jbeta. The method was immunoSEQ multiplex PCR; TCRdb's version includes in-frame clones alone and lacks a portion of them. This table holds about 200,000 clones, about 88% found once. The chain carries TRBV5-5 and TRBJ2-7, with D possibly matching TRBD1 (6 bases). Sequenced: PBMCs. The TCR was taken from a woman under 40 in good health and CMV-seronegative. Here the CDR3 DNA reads TGTGCCAGCAGCCTCACGCAGGGGATTAAGGGCCACGAGCAGTACTTC. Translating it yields CASSLTQGIKGHEQYF.